This TCR beta chain is from a study of sequential checkpoint blockade in melanoma. Study as a whole: Randomization was 1:1 between first-line nivolumab→ipilimumab and ipilimumab→nivolumab.

Treatment given: randomized to nivolumab then ipilimumab (arm A) or the reverse (arm B). J was trimmed by 4 bases and V by 8 bases; bases with no gene match: 11. Germline V gives CDR1 GTSNPN, CDR2 SVGIG (reference sequence). The CDR3 consists of 14 residues. Sequencing used immunoSEQ multiplex PCR; TCRdb keeps in-frame clones, though not all of them. The data contain about 6,900 clones, about 80% of them singletons. The rearrangement joins TRBV30 to TRBJ2-1; 7 bases are a match to TRBD2. This clonotype originated in a human donor with melanoma. The starting material was CD8+ T cells sorted from blood (inferred from file names), obtained from a patient given nivolumab and ipilimumab in sequence. The DNA of the CDR3 is TGTGCCGGGGGGAGGGCAGGACTATACAATGAGCAGTTCTTC. This sequence encodes CAGGRAGLYNEQFF. Variable domain in full (rest from reference TRBV30 and TRBJ2-1): SQTIHQWPATLVQPVGSPLSLECTVEGTSNPNLYWYRQAAGRGLQLLFYSVGIGQISSEVPQNLSASRPQDRQFILSSKKLLLSDSGFYLCAGGRAGLYNEQFFGPGTRLTVL.